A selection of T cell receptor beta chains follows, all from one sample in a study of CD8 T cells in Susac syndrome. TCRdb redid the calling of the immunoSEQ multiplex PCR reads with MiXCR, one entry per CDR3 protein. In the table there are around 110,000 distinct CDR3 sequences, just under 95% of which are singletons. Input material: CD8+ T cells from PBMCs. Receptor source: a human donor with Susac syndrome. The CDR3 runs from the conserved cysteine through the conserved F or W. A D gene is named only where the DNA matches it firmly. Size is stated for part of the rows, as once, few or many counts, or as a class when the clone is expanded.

CDR3: CASSLRTVGSYEQYF
DNA: TGTGCCAGCAGCCTCCGTACAGTGGGGTCCTACGAGCAGTACTTC
size: few
D: .
V: TRBV11-2
J: TRBJ2-7

CDR3: CASSLTSGGLYEQYF
DNA: TGCGCCAGCAGCCTGACTAGCGGGGGACTTTACGAGCAGTACTTC
size: .
D: TRBD2
V: TRBV4-1
J: TRBJ2-7

CDR3: CASSLGGGELFF
DNA: TGTGCCAGCAGCTTGGGTGGCGGGGAGCTGTTTTTT
size: .
D: .
V: TRBV9
J: TRBJ2-2

CDR3: CASLTGTGGYEQYF
DNA: TGTGCCAGCCTTACCGGGACAGGGGGCTACGAGCAGTACTTC
size: .
D: TRBD1
V: TRBV11-2
J: TRBJ2-7

CDR3: CSAREYGYTF
DNA: TGCAGTGCTAGAGAGTATGGCTACACCTTC
size: .
D: .
V: TRBV20-1
J: TRBJ1-2

CDR3: CASREWGQNRTDTQYF
DNA: TGCGCCAGCAGAGAGTGGGGACAGAATCGCACAGATACGCAGTATTTT
size: .
D: TRBD1
V: TRBV10-2
J: TRBJ2-3

CDR3: CASSTSGAPYNEQFF
DNA: TGTGCCAGCAGCACTAGCGGGGCCCCCTACAATGAGCAGTTCTTC
size: .
D: TRBD2
V: TRBV9
J: TRBJ2-1

CDR3: CASSLGEGQETQYF
DNA: TGTGCCAGCAGCTTAGGGGAGGGTCAAGAGACCCAGTACTTC
size: .
D: TRBD2
V: TRBV7-9
J: TRBJ2-5

CDR3: CASSLSGGATDTQYF
DNA: TGTGCCAGCAGCTTGAGCGGGGGGGCGACAGATACGCAGTATTTT
size: .
D: TRBD2
V: TRBV5-6
J: TRBJ2-3

CDR3: CASSEGQEKDYTF
DNA: TGTGCCAGCAGCGAGGGACAGGAAAAAGACTACACCTTC
size: .
D: TRBD1
V: TRBV9
J: TRBJ1-2

CDR3: CASSYARAGNTIYF
DNA: TGTGCCAGCAGTTACGCCCGGGCTGGAAACACCATATATTTT
size: .
D: .
V: TRBV6-5
J: TRBJ1-3

CDR3: CASTPVSGGSGEQYF
DNA: TGTGCCAGCACCCCAGTGAGCGGGGGCTCGGGGGAGCAGTACTTC
size: .
D: TRBD2
V: TRBV6-5
J: TRBJ2-7

CDR3: CASSVGVGAYEQYF
DNA: TGTGCCAGCAGCGTAGGCGTGGGGGCCTACGAGCAGTACTTC
size: once
D: .
V: TRBV9
J: TRBJ2-7

CDR3: CSVVWGPGEKLFF
DNA: TGCAGCGTCGTCTGGGGGCCCGGGGAAAAACTGTTTTTT
size: .
D: .
V: TRBV29-1
J: TRBJ1-4

CDR3: CASSYSTSADTQYF
DNA: TGTGCCAGCAGTTACTCGACGTCGGCAGATACGCAGTATTTT
size: .
D: .
V: TRBV6-2/TRBV6-3
J: TRBJ2-3

CDR3: CASSSGQWDYEQYF
DNA: TGTGCCAGCAGCTCGGGACAGTGGGACTACGAGCAGTACTTC
size: .
D: TRBD1
V: TRBV5-4
J: TRBJ2-7

CDR3: CASSPRGHTYNEQFF
DNA: TGTGCCAGCAGTCCCCGGGGGCATACTTACAATGAGCAGTTCTTC
size: .
D: .
V: TRBV6-6
J: TRBJ2-1

CDR3: CASSLVGQGYYGYTF
DNA: TGTGCCAGCAGCTTAGTGGGACAGGGCTACTATGGCTACACCTTC
size: .
D: TRBD1
V: TRBV7-9
J: TRBJ1-2

CDR3: CASSFQSGDYGYTF
DNA: TGTGCCAGCAGTTTTCAGTCCGGAGACTATGGCTACACCTTC
size: .
D: .
V: TRBV12-3/TRBV12-4
J: TRBJ1-2

CDR3: CASSLEAGRNNEQFF
DNA: TGTGCCAGCAGCTTGGAGGCAGGGAGGAACAATGAGCAGTTCTTC
size: .
D: .
V: TRBV5-6
J: TRBJ2-1

CDR3: CASSYPVRDEQYF
DNA: TGTGCCAGCAGTTACCCGGTGAGGGACGAGCAGTACTTC
size: .
D: .
V: TRBV12-3/TRBV12-4
J: TRBJ2-7

CDR3: CATSDPGDSSNTGELFF
DNA: TGTGCCACCAGTGATCCGGGCGACAGTTCGAACACCGGGGAGCTGTTTTTT
size: .
D: .
V: TRBV24-1
J: TRBJ2-2

CDR3: CASTEHTGDGGYTF
DNA: TGTGCCAGCACCGAGCATACAGGAGACGGTGGCTACACCTTC
size: .
D: .
V: TRBV9
J: TRBJ1-2

CDR3: CASRGDRWESPLHF
DNA: TGTGCCAGCAGGGGGGACAGATGGGAATCACCCCTCCACTTT
size: .
D: TRBD1
V: TRBV6-2/TRBV6-3
J: TRBJ1-6

CDR3: CASSPAPDGTYEQYF
DNA: TGTGCCAGCAGTCCCGCTCCGGACGGAACCTACGAGCAGTACTTC
size: .
D: .
V: TRBV6-6
J: TRBJ2-7

CDR3: CSARDGVAGTDTQYF
DNA: TGCAGTGCTAGAGATGGCGTCGCGGGCACAGATACGCAGTATTTT
size: .
D: .
V: TRBV20-1
J: TRBJ2-3

CDR3: CASSLDAGGDNEQFF
DNA: TGCGCCAGCAGCTTGGATGCGGGGGGGGACAATGAGCAGTTCTTC
size: .
D: TRBD2
V: TRBV5-1
J: TRBJ2-1

CDR3: CASRQAGTGELFF
DNA: TGTGCCAGCCGACAGGCGGGCACCGGGGAGCTGTTTTTT
size: .
D: .
V: TRBV2
J: TRBJ2-2

CDR3: CATSRGGGDGYTF
DNA: TGTGCCACCAGCAGAGGCGGGGGCGATGGCTACACCTTC
size: .
D: .
V: TRBV15
J: TRBJ1-2

CDR3: CASRPTGSGNTIYF
DNA: TGTGCCAGCAGGCCTACAGGGTCTGGAAACACCATATATTTT
size: .
D: .
V: TRBV11-2
J: TRBJ1-3

CDR3: CASSQADRLSYEQYF
DNA: TGCGCCAGCAGCCAAGCAGACAGGCTCTCCTACGAGCAGTACTTC
size: .
D: .
V: TRBV4-1
J: TRBJ2-7

CDR3: CASSYYGTAAGYEQYF
DNA: TGTGCCAGCAGTTACTACGGGACAGCTGCGGGCTACGAGCAGTACTTC
size: .
D: TRBD1
V: TRBV6-6
J: TRBJ2-7

CDR3: CASSLVHGGGDTQYF
DNA: TGCGCCAGCAGCTTGGTACACGGGGGCGGGGATACGCAGTATTTT
size: .
D: .
V: TRBV5-1
J: TRBJ2-3

CDR3: CASSAGTATQETQYF
DNA: TGTGCCAGCAGCGCGGGGACTGCAACCCAAGAGACCCAGTACTTC
size: .
D: .
V: TRBV9
J: TRBJ2-5

CDR3: CASSRGFQETQYF
DNA: TGTGCCAGCAGCCGGGGTTTTCAAGAGACCCAGTACTTC
size: .
D: .
V: TRBV9
J: TRBJ2-5

CDR3: CSVQVTLEAFF
DNA: TGCAGCGTACAGGTAACCCTCGAAGCTTTCTTT
size: .
D: .
V: TRBV29-1
J: TRBJ1-1

CDR3: CASSLSAPPSRETQYF
DNA: TGTGCCAGCAGTTTAAGTGCTCCCCCAAGTCGAGAGACCCAGTACTTC
size: .
D: .
V: TRBV12-3/TRBV12-4
J: TRBJ2-5

CDR3: CASSSPGTSGDSGANVLTF
DNA: TGTGCCAGCAGCTCCCCCGGGACTAGCGGGGACTCTGGGGCCAACGTCCTGACTTTC
size: .
D: TRBD2
V: TRBV7-8
J: TRBJ2-6

CDR3: CASSAPGQGSYNEQFF
DNA: TGTGCCAGCAGTGCCCCGGGACAGGGTTCCTACAATGAGCAGTTCTTC
size: .
D: TRBD1
V: TRBV12-3/TRBV12-4
J: TRBJ2-1

CDR3: CATATSGAGNEQFF
DNA: TGTGCCACCGCTACAAGCGGGGCGGGTAATGAGCAGTTCTTC
size: .
D: TRBD2
V: TRBV24-1
J: TRBJ2-1

CDR3: CASSFQGTYEQYF
DNA: TGTGCCAGCAGTTTTCAGGGAACCTACGAGCAGTACTTC
size: .
D: .
V: TRBV12-3/TRBV12-4
J: TRBJ2-7

CDR3: CASRGDSYEQYF
DNA: TGTGCCAGCAGAGGGGACAGCTACGAGCAGTACTTC
size: .
D: TRBD1
V: TRBV14
J: TRBJ2-7

CDR3: CASSFLTSGSDNEQFF
DNA: TGTGCCAGCAGTTTCCTGACTAGCGGGTCCGACAATGAGCAGTTCTTC
size: .
D: TRBD2
V: TRBV12-3/TRBV12-4
J: TRBJ2-1

CDR3: CASSEQGVGATYGYTF
DNA: TGCGCCAGCAGCGAACAAGGGGTGGGGGCCACATATGGCTACACCTTC
size: .
D: .
V: TRBV5-1
J: TRBJ1-2

CDR3: CASSPSPGTGGRGYTF
DNA: TGTGCCAGCAGCCCCTCCCCCGGGACAGGGGGCCGCGGCTACACCTTC
size: .
D: TRBD1
V: TRBV9
J: TRBJ1-2

CDR3: CASSLGGGIYEQYF
DNA: TGTGCCAGCAGTTTAGGTGGGGGGATCTACGAGCAGTACTTC
size: .
D: .
V: TRBV27
J: TRBJ2-7

CDR3: CSARDPSSNQPQHF
DNA: TGCAGTGCTAGAGATCCGAGTAGCAATCAGCCCCAGCATTTT
size: .
D: .
V: TRBV20-1
J: TRBJ1-5

CDR3: CASRRDSLSSYEQYF
DNA: TGTGCCAGCAGACGGGACAGCCTAAGCTCCTACGAGCAGTACTTC
size: .
D: TRBD1
V: TRBV27
J: TRBJ2-7